The source of this TCR beta chain is a study of cytomegalovirus exposure and HLA in healthy donors. General study points: A later analysis showed TCR association rates differing by HLA locus, peaking at DRB1 and lowest at HLA-C. The Asian-associated ancestry cluster reportedly had fewer N-insertions than the 666-donor mean in a later analysis.

PCR employed 60 Vbeta and 13 Jbeta primers. Sequencing used immunoSEQ multiplex PCR; TCRdb keeps in-frame clones, though not all of them. This sample has 230,000 or so clones; around 90% occur once, and the top ten carry about 1.8%. Healthy bone marrow donors supplied every sample. Although they were nominally healthy when sampled, donors likely had unrecorded immune exposures. Points on this clone: Its antigen is unidentified.

This CDR3 region has 16 residues. With V trimmed by 6 bases and J by 2 bases, 7 bases remained unmatched. Germline-derived CDR1 and CDR2 are SNHLY and FYNNEI. This rearrangement joins TRBV2 to TRBJ2-3; 11 nucleotides align to TRBD2. Sequences were obtained from PBMCs. The source is a girl aged 2 to 10 in good health and CMV-seronegative. The CDR3 bases are TGTGCCAGCAGGCCGGGACTAGCGGTGCCCACAGATACGCAGTATTTT. Protein: CASRPGLAVPTDTQYF.